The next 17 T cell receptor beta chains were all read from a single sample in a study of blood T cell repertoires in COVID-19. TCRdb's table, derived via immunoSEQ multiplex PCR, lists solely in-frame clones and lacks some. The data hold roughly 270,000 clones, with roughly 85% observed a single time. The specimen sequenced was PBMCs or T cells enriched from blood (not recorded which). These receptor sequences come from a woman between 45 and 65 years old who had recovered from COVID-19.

The DNA for the CDR3 is TGTGCCAGCATCCCGCGGGCGAGGGTGTCATGGGCTTTCTTT. It encodes CASIPRARVSWAFF. The chain uses TRBV2 and TRBJ1-1, with D unresolved. Germline-derived CDR1 and CDR2 are SNHLY and FYNNEI. CDR3 length equals 14 residues. Deletions cut 7 bases from V and 11 bases from J, with 23 bases between. The full variable domain, in which reference TRBV2 and TRBJ1-1 provide the parts outside the CDR3, is EPEVTQTPSHQVTQMGQEVILRCVPISNHLYFYWYRQILGQKVEFLVSFYNNEISEKSEIFDDQFSVERPDGSNFTLKIRSTKLEDSAMYFCASIPRARVSWAFFGQGTRLTVV.

The CDR3 protein is CASSVSGSVKTQYF. The CDR3 DNA is TGTGCCAGCAGCGTTAGCGGGAGCGTAAAGACCCAGTACTTC. The rearrangement uses TRBV2 and TRBJ2-5, with 9 bases aligning to TRBD2. The germline gives CDR1 SNHLY, CDR2 FYNNEI. This CDR3 spans 14 amino acids. V lost 6 bases to trimming and J lost 6 bases; unmatched junction nucleotides: 8.

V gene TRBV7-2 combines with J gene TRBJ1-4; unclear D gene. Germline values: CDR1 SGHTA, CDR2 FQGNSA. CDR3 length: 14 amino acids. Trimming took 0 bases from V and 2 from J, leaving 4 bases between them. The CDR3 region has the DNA TGTGCCAGCAGCTTAGCTGAGACTAATGAAAAACTGTTTTTT. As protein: CASSLAETNEKLFF.

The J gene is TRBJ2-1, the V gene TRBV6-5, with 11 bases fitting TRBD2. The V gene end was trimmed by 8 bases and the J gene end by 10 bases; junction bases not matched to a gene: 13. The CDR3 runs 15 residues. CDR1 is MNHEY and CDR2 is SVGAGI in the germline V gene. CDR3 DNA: TGTGCCAGCTGCGCCCTTAGCGGGAGGGCCGGAGAGCAGTTCTTC. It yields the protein CASCALSGRAGEQFF.

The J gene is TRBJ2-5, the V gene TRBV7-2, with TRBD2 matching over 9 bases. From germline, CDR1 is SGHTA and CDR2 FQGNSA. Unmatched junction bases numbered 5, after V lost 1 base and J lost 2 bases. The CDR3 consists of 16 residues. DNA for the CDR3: TGTGCCAGCAGCTTAGGATCTAGCGGGGTACAAGAGACCCAGTACTTC. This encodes CASSLGSSGVQETQYF.

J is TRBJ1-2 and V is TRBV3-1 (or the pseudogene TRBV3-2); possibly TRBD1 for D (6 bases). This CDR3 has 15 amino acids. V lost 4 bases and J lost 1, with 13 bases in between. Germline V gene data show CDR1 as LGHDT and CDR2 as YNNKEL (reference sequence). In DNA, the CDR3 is TGTGCCAGCAGCCGCACCGCACAGGGTAACTATGGCTACACCTTC. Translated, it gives CASSRTAQGNYGYTF.

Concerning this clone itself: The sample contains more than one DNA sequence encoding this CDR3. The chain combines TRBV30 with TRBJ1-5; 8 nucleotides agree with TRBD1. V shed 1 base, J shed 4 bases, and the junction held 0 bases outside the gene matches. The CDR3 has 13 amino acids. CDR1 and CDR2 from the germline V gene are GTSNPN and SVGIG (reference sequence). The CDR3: CAWSGQGNQPQHF. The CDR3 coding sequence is TGTGCCTGGAGTGGACAGGGGAATCAGCCCCAGCATTTT.

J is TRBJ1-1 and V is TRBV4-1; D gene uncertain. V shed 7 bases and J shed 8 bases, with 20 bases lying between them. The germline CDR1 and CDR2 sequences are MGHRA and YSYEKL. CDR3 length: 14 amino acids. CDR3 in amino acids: CASTLGLGSAEAFF. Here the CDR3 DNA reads TGCGCCAGCACTTTAGGACTGGGGAGCGCGGAAGCTTTCTTT.

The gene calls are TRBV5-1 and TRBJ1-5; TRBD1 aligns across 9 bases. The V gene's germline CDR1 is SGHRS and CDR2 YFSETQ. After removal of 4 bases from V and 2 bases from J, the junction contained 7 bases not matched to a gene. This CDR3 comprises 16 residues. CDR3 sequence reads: CASSPEGQGGNQPQHF. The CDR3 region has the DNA TGCGCCAGCAGCCCCGAGGGACAGGGAGGCAATCAGCCCCAGCATTTT.

The CDR3 DNA is TGTGCCAGCAGCCAAGAACGAGGTCGGCTAGCGGGGGCCCAGGACCCCGAAACCTACGAGCAGTACTTC. Translated, it gives CASSQERGRLAGAQDPETYEQYF. The chain links TRBV3-1 (or the pseudogene TRBV3-2) to TRBJ2-7; TRBD2 matches 10 bases. The germline gives CDR1 LGHDT, CDR2 YNNKEL (reference sequence). Trimming took 0 bases from V and 2 from J; bases not matched to a gene: 25. CDR3 length: 23 residues.

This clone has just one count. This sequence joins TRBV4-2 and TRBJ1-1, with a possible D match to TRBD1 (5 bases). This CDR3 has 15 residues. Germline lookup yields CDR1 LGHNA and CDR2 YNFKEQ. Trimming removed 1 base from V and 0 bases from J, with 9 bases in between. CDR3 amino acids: CASSQGRRVNTEAFF. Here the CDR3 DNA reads TGTGCCAGCAGCCAAGGTCGCAGGGTGAACACTGAAGCTTTCTTT.

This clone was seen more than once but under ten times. CDR3 sequence (DNA): TGTGCCAGCAGTCCGCCGGTTTGGCGGGAGTCCTACAATGAGCAGTTCTTC. This gives the protein CASSPPVWRESYNEQFF. The chain links TRBV27 to TRBJ2-1, with 7 bases aligning to TRBD2. The junction had 11 bases not matched to a gene; V was cut back by 5 bases and J by 1 base. The CDR3 runs to 17 residues. Germline V CDR1 and CDR2: MNHEY, SMNVEV (reference sequence).

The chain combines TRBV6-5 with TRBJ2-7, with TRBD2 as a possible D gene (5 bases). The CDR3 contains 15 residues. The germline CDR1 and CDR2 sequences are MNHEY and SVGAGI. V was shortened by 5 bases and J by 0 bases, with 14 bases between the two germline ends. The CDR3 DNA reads TGTGCCAGCAGTAACCGGAGGTCTAGCTCCTACGAGCAGTACTTC. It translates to CASSNRRSSSYEQYF.

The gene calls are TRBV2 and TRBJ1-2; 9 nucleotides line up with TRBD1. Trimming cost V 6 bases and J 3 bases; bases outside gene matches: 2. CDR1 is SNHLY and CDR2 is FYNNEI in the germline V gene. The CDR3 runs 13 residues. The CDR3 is CASRGQGDYGYTF. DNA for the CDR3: TGTGCCAGCAGGGGACAGGGCGACTATGGCTACACCTTC.

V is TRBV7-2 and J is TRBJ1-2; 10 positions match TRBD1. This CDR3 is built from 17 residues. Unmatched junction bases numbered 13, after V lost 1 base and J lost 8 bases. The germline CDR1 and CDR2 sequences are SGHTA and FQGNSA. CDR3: CASSLVRRQTGGGGYTF. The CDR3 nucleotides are TGTGCCAGCAGCTTAGTTAGAAGGCAGACAGGGGGCGGAGGCTACACCTTC.

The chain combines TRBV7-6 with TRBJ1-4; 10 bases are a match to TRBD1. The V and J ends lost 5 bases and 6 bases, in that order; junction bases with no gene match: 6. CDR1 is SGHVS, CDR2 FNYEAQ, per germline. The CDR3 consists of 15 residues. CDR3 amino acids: CASSRGQGTDEKLFF. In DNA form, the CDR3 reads TGTGCCAGCAGCCGGGGACAGGGGACAGATGAAAAACTGTTTTTT.

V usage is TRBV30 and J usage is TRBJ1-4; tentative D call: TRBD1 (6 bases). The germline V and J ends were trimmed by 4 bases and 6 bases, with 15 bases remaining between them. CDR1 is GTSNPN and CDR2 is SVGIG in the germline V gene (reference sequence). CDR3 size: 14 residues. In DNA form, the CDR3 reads TGTGCCTGGACCCCCCAGGGGCTGCATGAAAAACTGTTTTTT. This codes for CAWTPQGLHEKLFF.